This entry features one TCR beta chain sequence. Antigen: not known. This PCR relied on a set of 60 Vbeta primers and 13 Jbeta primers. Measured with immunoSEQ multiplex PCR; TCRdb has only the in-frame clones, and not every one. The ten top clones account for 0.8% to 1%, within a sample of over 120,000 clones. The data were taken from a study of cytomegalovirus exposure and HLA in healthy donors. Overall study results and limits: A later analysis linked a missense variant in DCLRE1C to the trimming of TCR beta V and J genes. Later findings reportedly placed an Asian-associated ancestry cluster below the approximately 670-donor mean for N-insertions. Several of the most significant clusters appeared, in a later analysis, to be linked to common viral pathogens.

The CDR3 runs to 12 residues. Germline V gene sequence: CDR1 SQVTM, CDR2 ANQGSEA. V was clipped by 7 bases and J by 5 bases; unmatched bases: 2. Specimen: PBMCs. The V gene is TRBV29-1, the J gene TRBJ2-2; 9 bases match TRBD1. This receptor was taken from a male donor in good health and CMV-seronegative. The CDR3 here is CSAGTGTGELFF. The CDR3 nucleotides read TGCAGCGCAGGGACAGGGACCGGGGAGCTGTTTTTT.